Reported below is one T cell receptor (beta chain). This sample stems from a study of blood T cells in healthy people across ages. Next came a second PCR, run for 7 to 11 cycles, which used a sample-barcoded 5' primer along with a J-beta primer mix. TCRdb redid the calling of the 5' RACE reads with MiXCR, one entry per CDR3 protein. The sample yields about 1.8 million distinct CDR3 sequences, around 50% seen once. Germline assignment: CDR1 KGHSH and CDR2 LQKENI. The CDR3 has 14 amino acids. The V and J ends lost 4 bases and 1 base respectively, with 10 bases between them. The sample was blood. The TCR was taken from a woman aged 40 to 50 in good health. The chain carries TRBV18 and TRBJ1-1, with D possibly being TRBD1 (5 bases). The CDR3 nucleotides read TGTGCCAGCTCACAGGGACGGACGAACACTGAAGCTTTCTTT. This sequence encodes CASSQGRTNTEAFF.